This TCR beta chain stems from a study of vaccination effects on CD4 cells after COVID-19. Of note for this clone: The target antigen is unknown.

Sequencing was preceded by expansion of antigen-specific CD4+ T cells with viral peptide pools in the ViraFEST assay. Subsequent to 10 days of culture, CD4+ T cells were isolated. Between March and December 2020, the person had a SARS-CoV-2 infection that PCR confirmed. Sequenced by immunoSEQ multiplex PCR; TCRdb stores in-frame clones only, minus some. The table lists some 22,000 clones, less than 85% of them singletons. This CDR3 contains 16 residues. The trim removed 4 bases at V and 6 bases at J, leaving 10 bases unmatched. Germline CDR1 reads SGHRS; CDR2 reads YFSETQ. The sequence derives from a human donor who had a prior SARS-CoV-2 infection. The chain couples TRBV5-1 to TRBJ2-5; 12 positions match TRBD1. The sequencing here drew on CD4+ T cells from PBMCs cultured with SARS-CoV-2 spike peptides, taken before COVID-19 vaccination. In nucleotides, the CDR3 is TGCGCCAGCAGCACAACCGGGACAGGGGGCGTAAAGACCCAGTACTTC. Amino acid sequence: CASSTTGTGGVKTQYF.